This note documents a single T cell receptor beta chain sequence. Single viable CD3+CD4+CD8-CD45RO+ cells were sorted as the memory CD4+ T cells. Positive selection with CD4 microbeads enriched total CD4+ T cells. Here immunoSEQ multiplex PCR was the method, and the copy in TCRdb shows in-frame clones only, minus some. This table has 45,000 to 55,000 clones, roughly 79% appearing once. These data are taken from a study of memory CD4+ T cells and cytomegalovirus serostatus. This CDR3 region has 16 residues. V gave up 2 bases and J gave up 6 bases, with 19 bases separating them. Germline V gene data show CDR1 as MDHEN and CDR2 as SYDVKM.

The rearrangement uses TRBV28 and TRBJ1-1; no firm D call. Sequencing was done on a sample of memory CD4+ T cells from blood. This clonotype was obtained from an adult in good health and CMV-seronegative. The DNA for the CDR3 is TGTGCCAGCAGTTTAAAAACCGTTATACCCGGGCCTGAAGCTTTCTTT. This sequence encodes CASSLKTVIPGPEAFF.